The 28 T cell receptor beta chains below come from one sample, sequenced in a study of blood T cell repertoires in COVID-19. Assay used: immunoSEQ multiplex PCR; TCRdb lists only in-frame clones, some missing. In the table there are under 400,000 clones, 80% to 90% of which are singletons. The sequenced sample consisted of PBMCs or T cells enriched from blood (not recorded which). The receptors originated from a woman in her forties with acute COVID-19.

This chain links TRBV20-1 with TRBJ2-5; 9 bases line up with TRBD2. After removal of 3 bases from V and 4 bases from J, the junction contained 6 bases not matched to a gene. CDR3 length equals 14 residues. The germline gives CDR1 DFQATT, CDR2 SNEGSKA (reference sequence). In nucleotides, the CDR3 is TGCAGTGCTAGTTTGACTAGCGGTGGAGAGACCCAGTACTTC. It specifies CSASLTSGGETQYF.

The chain couples TRBV9 to TRBJ2-3, with a possible D match to TRBD2 (5 bases). Trimming left V 0 bases short and J 2 bases short, with 13 bases between. Germline V gene data show CDR1 as SGDLS and CDR2 as YYNGEE. There are 16 residues in the CDR3. This CDR3 is CASSVGRWEITDTQYF. The CDR3 bases are TGTGCCAGCAGCGTAGGTAGGTGGGAGATCACAGATACGCAGTATTTT.

On this clone: At one end, the junction sequence differs from germline, possibly due to a read error. The V gene is TRBV7-7, the J gene TRBJ2-5; the match to TRBD1 covers 7 bases. The CDR3 sequence is 15 residues long. The V gene's germline CDR1 is SSHAT and CDR2 FNYEAQ (reference sequence). The CDR3 coding sequence is TGTGCTAGCAGCTCTGGATCGACAGGGAAGGAGACCCAGTACTTC. Its translation: CASSSGSTGKETQYF.

This chain links TRBV7-9 with TRBJ2-1; 8 positions agree with TRBD2. V shed 4 bases and J 7 bases; nucleotides not matched to a gene: 18. Germline V gives CDR1 SEHNR, CDR2 FQNEAQ (reference sequence). The CDR3 consists of 18 residues. Here the CDR3 DNA reads TGTGCCAGCAGCTCGACGGGGAGCAGCGGGAGAGTCCAGAATGAGCAGTTCTTC. Translated: CASSSTGSSGRVQNEQFF.

Only a few counts were recorded for this clone. The chain is built from TRBV28 and TRBJ1-5, with unresolved D. In germline, CDR1 is MDHEN, CDR2 SYDVKM. The CDR3 loop spans 12 amino acids. V shed 6 bases and J shed 11 bases, with 14 bases lying between them. The CDR3 nucleotides read TGTGCCAGCAGCCAACGATCAGGTGCCCAGCATTTT. It encodes CASSQRSGAQHF. Using reference TRBV28 and TRBJ1-5 for the parts outside the CDR3, the full variable domain is DVKVTQSSRYLVKRTGEKVFLECVQDMDHENMFWYRQDPGLGLRLIYFSYDVKMKEKGDIPEGYSVSREKKERFSLILESASTNQTSMYLCASSQRSGAQHFGDGTRLSIL.

This chain joins TRBV20-1 and TRBJ2-3; D not resolved. Germline loops: CDR1 DFQATT, CDR2 SNEGSKA (reference sequence). The CDR3 length is 10 residues. Trimming cost V 6 bases and J 5 bases, with 6 bases left between them. CDR3 residues: CSARIDTQYF. The CDR3, as DNA: TGCAGTGCGCGGATAGATACGCAGTATTTT.

The gene calls are TRBV7-9 and TRBJ2-1; 8 nucleotides match TRBD2. J was trimmed by 3 bases and V by 3 bases; bases with no gene match: 7. This CDR3 comprises 16 residues. The germline V gene encodes CDR1 SEHNR and CDR2 FQNEAQ (reference sequence). CDR3: CASSFPGAGVYNEQFF. CDR3 coding DNA: TGTGCCAGCAGCTTCCCAGGAGCGGGAGTCTACAATGAGCAGTTCTTC.

The chain couples TRBV15 to TRBJ1-2; no firm D call. Trimming pared 3 bases from V and 1 base from J, leaving 6 bases between. This CDR3 has 13 residues. Per the germline V gene, CDR1 is LNHNV and CDR2 is YYDKDF (reference sequence). The CDR3 protein is CATSRGLNYGYTF. CDR3 in DNA: TGTGCCACCAGCAGGGGCCTTAACTATGGCTACACCTTC.

Written as DNA, the CDR3 is TGTGCCAGCTCGCCCGTAGCGGGAGGGCCGCCAGATACGCAGTATTTT. Residues: CASSPVAGGPPDTQYF. The J gene is TRBJ2-3, the V gene TRBV18, with 11 nucleotides matching TRBD2. Trimming cost V 6 bases and J 4 bases; bases outside gene matches: 9. Germline-derived CDR1 and CDR2 are KGHSH and LQKENI. The CDR3 consists of 16 residues.

The chain couples TRBV6-5 to TRBJ1-2, with TRBD1 identical over 7 bases. V lost 9 bases and J lost 4; bases outside the gene matches: 14. The CDR3 has 15 amino acids. Germline V lookup: CDR1 MNHEY, CDR2 SVGAGI. CDR3 DNA: TGTGCCAGTATGTCACTCCCAGGGGGAAGCTATGGCTACACCTTC. It is translated as CASMSLPGGSYGYTF.

CDR3 in amino acids: CASSRDAGPQPQHF. CDR3 nucleotides: TGTGCCAGCAGCCGGGACGCGGGCCCTCAGCCCCAGCATTTT. The V call is TRBV7-8, the J call TRBJ1-5; weak D call: TRBD1 (5 bases). V gave up 5 bases and J gave up 6 bases, with 14 bases separating them. The length of the CDR3 is 14 residues. The germline gives CDR1 SGHVS, CDR2 FQNEAQ.

The chain joins TRBV9 to TRBJ2-6, with a tentative D call TRBD2 (7 bases). The CDR3 is 21 amino acids. The germline V gene encodes CDR1 SGDLS and CDR2 YYNGEE. The V gene lost 3 bases and the J gene lost 0 bases, with 25 bases spanning the gap. The CDR3 nucleotides read TGTGCCAGCAGCGCCCATGTGGGGGGGCAAATAAAGAGCTCTGGGGCCAACGTCCTGACTTTC. Encoded protein: CASSAHVGGQIKSSGANVLTF.

The V gene is TRBV2, the J gene TRBJ1-2, with 8 positions matching TRBD1. The CDR3 runs to 14 residues. V was pared by 5 bases and J by 7 bases, with 9 bases of the junction left unmatched. Looked up from germline, CDR1 is SNHLY and CDR2 is FYNNEI. CDR3 in amino acids: CASSPRTGLFGYTF. As DNA, the CDR3 is TGTGCCAGCAGTCCCAGGACAGGGCTTTTTGGCTACACCTTC.

The V gene is TRBV4-1, the J gene TRBJ2-5, with TRBD2 matching over 8 bases. This CDR3 has 17 residues. Trimming cost V 0 bases and J 5 bases; bases outside gene matches: 11. Germline loops: CDR1 MGHRA, CDR2 YSYEKL. The CDR3 reads CASSQDNTGGAYETQYF. DNA for the CDR3: TGCGCCAGCAGCCAAGATAATACCGGGGGGGCTTATGAGACCCAGTACTTC.

The chain joins TRBV5-6 to TRBJ2-3; 9 bases match TRBD1. This CDR3 region has 16 residues. The trim removed 2 bases at V and 5 bases at J, leaving 9 bases unmatched. Germline lookup yields CDR1 SGHDT and CDR2 YYEEEE. CDR3 in DNA: TGTGCCAGCAGCTTTCAACAGGGGGCGCAAATAGATACGCAGTATTTT. Its protein is CASSFQQGAQIDTQYF. The full variable domain, completed using reference TRBV5-6 and TRBJ2-3, is DAGVTQSPTHLIKTRGQQVTLRCSPKSGHDTVSWYQQALGQGPQFIFQYYEEEERQRGNFPDRFSGHQFPNYSSELNVNALLLGDSALYLCASSFQQGAQIDTQYFGPGTRLTVL.

This chain joins TRBV21-1 and TRBJ2-2; TRBD2, as called in the table, went unchecked against the DNA. TRBV21-1 is described as a pseudogene. This CDR3 contains 17 residues. CDR3 sequence: CASSASDVAVVGGELFF. CDR3 nucleotide sequence: TGTGCCAGCAGCGCCTCGGACGTAGCGGTGGTGGGCGGGGAGCTGTTTTTT.

This clone was seen only a few times. The chain recombines TRBV18 with TRBJ2-1; 11 bases are shared with TRBD2. The V and J ends lost 5 bases and 11 bases, in that order; junction bases with no gene match: 8. Germline V gene data show CDR1 as KGHSH and CDR2 as LQKENI. The CDR3 is 14 amino acids. This chain's CDR3 is CASSSGTSGVKQFF. CDR3 in DNA: TGTGCCAGCTCATCCGGGACTAGCGGCGTGAAGCAGTTCTTC.

The CDR3 nucleotides read TGTGCCATCAGTGAGTCAGGACAGCTGAACACTGAAGCTTTCTTT. Translated, it gives CAISESGQLNTEAFF. This chain joins TRBV10-3 and TRBJ1-1; weak D call: TRBD1 (6 bases). Germline V lookup: CDR1 ENHRY, CDR2 SYGVKD. The CDR3 runs to 15 residues. V was trimmed by 0 bases and J by 0 bases, leaving 8 bases between them.

The gene calls are TRBV6-5 and TRBJ1-2; 12 bases are shared with TRBD1. Germline-derived CDR1 and CDR2 are MNHEY and SVGAGI. The CDR3 runs to 15 residues. V was clipped by 11 bases and J by 3 bases; unmatched bases: 10. For the CDR3, the DNA is TGTGCCGCGGGACAGGGGGCTCTATTTTACTATGGCTACACCTTC. It codes for CAAGQGALFYYGYTF.

The rearrangement uses TRBV14 and TRBJ2-7, with TRBD1 matching 10 bases. The germline CDR1 and CDR2 sequences are SGHDN and FVKESK. Trimming took 5 bases from V and 3 from J; bases not matched to a gene: 16. The length of the CDR3 is 18 residues. CDR3 nucleotides: TGTGCCAGCAGCGAAACTCAAACCCGGGACAGGGGATTCTACGAGCAGTACTTC. As protein: CASSETQTRDRGFYEQYF.

V and J are TRBV7-8 and TRBJ2-3; 7 bases align to TRBD1. The CDR3 spans 17 residues. The germline CDR1 and CDR2 sequences are SGHVS and FQNEAQ. Trimming at V came to 2 bases and at J to 0 bases, leaving 8 bases not matched to a gene. The CDR3 sequence: CASSLPRTGASTDTQYF. The CDR3 DNA sequence: TGTGCCAGCAGCTTACCCAGGACAGGAGCTAGCACAGATACGCAGTATTTT.

The chain uses TRBV25-1 and TRBJ1-6; TRBD1 is a possible D gene (6 bases). V shed 1 base and J shed 13 bases, with 14 bases lying between them. In germline, CDR1 is MGHDK, CDR2 SYGVNS. This CDR3 is built from 14 residues. The DNA of the CDR3 is TGTGCCAGCAGTGAATGGGGGCGGGCAGGGCCCCTCCACTTT. Encoded protein: CASSEWGRAGPLHF.

This chain links TRBV7-7 with TRBJ2-3; 9 bases align to TRBD1. V gave up 5 bases and J gave up 1 base; unmatched junction bases: 4. The CDR3 is made up of 15 amino acids. The germline V gene has CDR1 SSHAT and CDR2 FNYEAQ (reference sequence). CDR3 nucleotides: TGTGCCAGCAGCCTAGGGACAGGGCGCACAGATACGCAGTATTTT. Amino acids: CASSLGTGRTDTQYF.

The gene calls are TRBV6-5 and TRBJ2-7; a weak D match, TRBD2 (6 bases). Germline V gene sequence: CDR1 MNHEY, CDR2 SVGAGI. The CDR3 loop spans 13 amino acids. Trimming left V 8 bases short and J 3 bases short, with 14 bases between. The chain's CDR3 is CASGRDLGYEQYF. The DNA for the CDR3 is TGTGCCAGCGGCAGGGACTTGGGCTACGAGCAGTACTTC.

This rearrangement joins TRBV29-1 to TRBJ1-1, with D tentatively TRBD1 (6 bases). CDR3 length equals 13 residues. Germline values: CDR1 SQVTM, CDR2 ANQGSEA. Between the trimmed V and J ends, which lost 4 bases and 2 bases, there was a span of 11 bases. The CDR3 is CSVVVQGNTEAFF. CDR3 bases: TGCAGCGTTGTGGTACAGGGCAACACTGAAGCTTTCTTT.

CDR3 DNA: TGCGCCAGCAGGCTTTACGGGGGGGCCTATGAGCAGTTCTTC. Its translation: CASRLYGGAYEQFF. The rearrangement joins TRBV5-1 to TRBJ2-1; 8 bases are shared with TRBD2. Germline CDR1 and CDR2: SGHRS and YFSETQ. J was trimmed by 8 bases and V by 5 bases; bases with no gene match: 9. The CDR3 consists of 14 residues.

This clone was counted once. This chain joins TRBV5-1 and TRBJ2-3; 12 bases match TRBD2. The germline V gene encodes CDR1 SGHRS and CDR2 YFSETQ. V was clipped by 3 bases and J by 3 bases; unmatched bases: 8. The CDR3 totals 17 residues. Written as DNA, the CDR3 is TGCGCCAGCAGCTCAAAGCTAACTAGCGGGAGGACAGATACGCAGTATTTT. Its protein is CASSSKLTSGRTDTQYF.

The genes are TRBV19 and TRBJ1-1; possible D gene TRBD1, 5 bases. Germline loops: CDR1 LNHDA, CDR2 SQIVND (reference sequence). The V end lost 2 bases, the J end lost 2 bases, and 12 bases lay between the germline ends. The CDR3 covers 15 residues. Written as DNA, the CDR3 is TGTGCCAGTAGTATAAGTGCCAGGGCTAACACTGAAGCTTTCTTT. This translates into CASSISARANTEAFF.